What follows are 10 T cell receptor beta chains derived from one specimen sequenced in a study of OX40 agonist ivuxolimab in advanced cancers. Sequencing used immunoSEQ multiplex PCR; TCRdb keeps in-frame clones, though not all of them. The table records around 60,000 clones, approximately 80% of them present only once. The sample consisted of CD4+ or CD8+ T cells sorted from blood, taken in a trial of the OX40 agonist ivuxolimab. The receptors shown here come from an adult with an advanced solid tumor such as melanoma, head and neck, liver or kidney cancer.

This chain joins TRBV2 and TRBJ1-6, with D hard to call. The germline V and J ends were trimmed by 6 bases and 7 bases, with 13 bases remaining between them. The CDR3 extends over 14 amino acids. The germline gives CDR1 SNHLY, CDR2 FYNNEI. CDR3 DNA sequence: TGTGCCAGCAGGCCGGACCTACGCAATTCACCCCTCCACTTT. Its translation is CASRPDLRNSPLHF. The whole variable domain, remainder taken from reference TRBV2 and TRBJ1-6, is EPEVTQTPSHQVTQMGQEVILRCVPISNHLYFYWYRQILGQKVEFLVSFYNNEISEKSEIFDDQFSVERPDGSNFTLKIRSTKLEDSAMYFCASRPDLRNSPLHFGNGTRLTVT.

This clone was counted between two and nine times. The genes are TRBV7-2 and TRBJ1-4; TRBD1 is a possible D gene (5 bases). The V end was cut by 6 bases, the J end by 3 bases, with 11 bases between. The CDR3 length is 14 residues. Germline assignment: CDR1 SGHTA and CDR2 FQGNSA. CDR3 residues: CASSSGTSNEKLFF. In DNA, the CDR3 is TGTGCCAGCAGTTCCGGGACCTCTAATGAAAAACTGTTTTTT.

The chain links TRBV7-2 to TRBJ1-5, with TRBD1 as a possible D gene (6 bases). In germline, CDR1 is SGHTA, CDR2 FQGNSA. The CDR3 consists of 15 residues. The V end was cut by 5 bases, the J end by 6 bases, with 17 bases between. The CDR3 sequence is CASSGGPAPGQPQHF. CDR3 bases: TGTGCCAGCAGCGGGGGGCCCGCACCCGGTCAGCCCCAGCATTTT.

The chain combines TRBV6-5 with TRBJ2-5; 12 bases map to TRBD2. Germline lookup yields CDR1 MNHEY and CDR2 SVGAGI. After removal of 3 bases from V and 7 bases from J, the junction contained 6 bases not matched to a gene. CDR3 length equals 15 residues. CDR3 nucleotide sequence: TGTGCCAGCAGTTATTCTAGCGGGGGGGCGGGGACCCAGTACTTC. This codes for CASSYSSGGAGTQYF.

V usage is TRBV15 and J usage is TRBJ1-1; TRBD1 agrees at 7 bases. J gave up 0 bases and V 3 bases, and 4 bases lay outside the gene matches. Germline V CDR1 and CDR2: LNHNV, YYDKDF (reference sequence). CDR3 size: 15 residues. The CDR3 reads CATSRTDRVNTEAFF. The CDR3 DNA reads TGTGCCACCAGCAGGACAGACAGGGTGAACACTGAAGCTTTCTTT.

This clone has only a few counts. The chain links TRBV6-6 to TRBJ1-1, with a possible D match to TRBD1 (5 bases). Trimming left V 4 bases short and J 0 bases short, with 6 bases between. CDR1 MNHNY and CDR2 SVGAGI come from the germline V gene (reference sequence). The CDR3 contains 13 residues. CDR3 region: CASSSRVNTEAFF. In DNA form, the CDR3 reads TGTGCCAGCAGTTCCAGGGTGAACACTGAAGCTTTCTTT.

The rearrangement links TRBV28 to TRBJ2-1, with TRBD2 identical over 13 bases. The germline gives CDR1 MDHEN, CDR2 SYDVKM. V shed 6 bases and J 0 bases; nucleotides not matched to a gene: 2. The CDR3 is made up of 16 amino acids. The CDR3 bases are TGTGCCAGCAGAGGACTAGCGGGAGACTCCTACAATGAGCAGTTCTTC. It translates to CASRGLAGDSYNEQFF.

V is TRBV6-6 and J is TRBJ1-3, with D possibly TRBD1 on 5 matching bases. The CDR3 covers 15 residues. Germline assignment: CDR1 MNHNY and CDR2 SVGAGI (reference sequence). V lost 5 bases and J 5 bases, leaving 16 bases between the germline ends. The CDR3 sequence: CASSNGGHPRNTIYF. The CDR3 region has the DNA TGTGCCAGCAGTAATGGAGGACATCCTCGAAACACCATATATTTT.

V usage is TRBV7-9 and J usage is TRBJ2-2; 8 nucleotides line up with TRBD1. Trimming at V came to 4 bases and at J to 3 bases, leaving 7 bases not matched to a gene. Germline V lookup: CDR1 SEHNR, CDR2 FQNEAQ (reference sequence). The CDR3 covers 16 residues. The CDR3 sequence is CASSSIQGGDTGELFF. The CDR3 DNA sequence: TGTGCCAGCAGCTCCATACAGGGGGGCGACACCGGGGAGCTGTTTTTT.

The gene calls are TRBV19 and TRBJ2-2; D is possibly TRBD1 (6 bases). Deletions cut 7 bases from V and 7 bases from J, with 25 bases between. This CDR3 comprises 17 residues. CDR1 is LNHDA and CDR2 is SQIVND in the germline V gene (reference sequence). Written as DNA, the CDR3 is TGTGCCAGTATGACCGGACCAACAGGGCTTTCAAGCGGGGAGCTGTTTTTT. Protein: CASMTGPTGLSSGELFF.